Below are 19 T cell receptor beta chains sequenced from a single sample in a study of identical twins. TCRdb redid the calling of the 5' RACE reads with MiXCR, one entry per CDR3 protein. Among about 530,000 distinct CDR3 sequences listed, approximately 16% were seen once. This sample also belongs to another study, concerning yellow fever vaccine responses in identical twins.

The specimen was CD4+ T cells sorted from blood. The source of these receptors is a woman aged 18-29 years in good health.

The sample holds a few counts of this clonotype. The chain combines TRBV4-2 with TRBJ2-2; D remains ambiguous. Between the trimmed V and J ends, which lost 1 base and 6 bases, there was a span of 9 bases. Per the germline V gene, CDR1 is LGHNA and CDR2 is YNFKEQ. The CDR3 extends over 14 amino acids. This CDR3 reads CASSQAPSAGELFF. The CDR3 DNA reads as TGTGCCAGCAGCCAAGCGCCCAGCGCCGGGGAGCTGTTTTTT.

This clonotype was counted between two and nine times. The genes are TRBV5-1 and TRBJ2-2, with TRBD1 as a possible D gene (6 bases). Germline lookup yields CDR1 SGHRS and CDR2 YFSETQ. Trimming left V 4 bases short and J 1 base short, with 11 bases between. The CDR3 spans 15 residues. The CDR3 DNA is TGCGCCAGCAGCAAAGGACAGATGAACACCGGGGAGCTGTTTTTT. Protein: CASSKGQMNTGELFF.

The chain joins TRBV20-1 to TRBJ1-6, with no clear D. Germline values: CDR1 DFQATT, CDR2 SNEGSKA (reference sequence). CDR3 size: 14 residues. Trimming left V 1 base short and J 5 bases short, with 9 bases between. The DNA of the CDR3 is TGCAGTGCTAGAGTTGCCAGAGATAATTCACCCCTCCACTTT. This encodes CSARVARDNSPLHF.

This clonotype was seen more than once but under ten times. The chain carries TRBV24-1 and TRBJ2-1, with D tentatively TRBD1 or TRBD2 (5 bases each). V was clipped by 3 bases and J by 5 bases, with 22 bases between them. The germline V gene has CDR1 KGHDR and CDR2 SFDVKD. The CDR3 extends over 18 amino acids. CDR3 region: CATSDPKIEAVGDNEQFF. The CDR3 nucleotides read TGTGCCACCAGTGATCCCAAAATTGAAGCGGTGGGGGACAATGAGCAGTTCTTC.

This clonotype came up a few times. The chain couples TRBV2 to TRBJ2-7; 8 nucleotides match TRBD1. Germline loops: CDR1 SNHLY, CDR2 FYNNEI. Losses at the gene ends were 2 bases for V and 2 bases for J; bases not matched to a gene: 2. The CDR3 is made up of 14 amino acids. The DNA for the CDR3 is TGTGCCAGCAGTGAACAGGGGGCCCCCTACGAGCAGTACGTC. This encodes CASSEQGAPYEQYV.

The V gene is TRBV6-1, the J gene TRBJ2-5, with D unclear. V lost 6 bases, J lost 2 bases, and 16 bases lay in between. The CDR3 consists of 15 residues. Per germline, CDR1 MNHNS and CDR2 SASEGT. This chain's CDR3 is CASRMQNGPQETQYF. The CDR3 DNA is TGTGCCAGCAGGATGCAAAATGGGCCACAAGAGACCCAGTACTTC.

This clonotype was detected many times. The chain combines TRBV3-1 with TRBJ2-1, with no clear D. Between the trimmed V and J ends, which lost 1 base and 0 bases, there was a span of 10 bases. This CDR3 is 16 amino acids long. Germline assignment: CDR1 LGHDT and CDR2 YNNKEL (reference sequence). The CDR3 is CASSQVQTSSYNEQFF. The CDR3 coding sequence is TGTGCCAGCAGCCAAGTTCAGACCAGCTCCTACAATGAGCAGTTCTTC.

The rearrangement uses TRBV5-5 and TRBJ2-1; D uncertain. CDR3 length equals 13 residues. V lost 3 bases to trimming and J lost 10 bases, with 14 bases between them. Germline loops: CDR1 SGHKS, CDR2 YYEKEE (reference sequence). CDR3 in amino acids: CASSSTWPGEQFF. The CDR3 DNA reads as TGTGCCAGCAGCTCGACATGGCCGGGCGAGCAGTTCTTC.

The gene calls are TRBV6-5 and TRBJ2-1; D perhaps matches TRBD2 (6 bases). Trimming stripped 0 bases from V and 10 bases from J, with 16 bases between. Germline V gene data show CDR1 as MNHEY and CDR2 as SVGAGI. CDR3 length: 15 amino acids. CDR3 sequence reads: CASSYSRGDRREQFF. CDR3 DNA sequence: TGTGCCAGCAGTTACTCCCGCGGGGACCGTCGGGAGCAGTTCTTC.

The V call is TRBV20-1, the J call TRBJ2-5; 8 bases match TRBD2. Trimming removed 6 bases from V and 2 bases from J; junction bases left unmatched: 2. Germline CDR1 DFQATT, CDR2 SNEGSKA (reference sequence). The CDR3 contains 12 residues. This CDR3 reads CSAGGGQETQYF. In DNA, the CDR3 is TGCAGTGCCGGGGGGGGGCAAGAGACCCAGTACTTC.

V usage is TRBV10-3 and J usage is TRBJ1-2; 12 bases are shared with TRBD1. This CDR3 has 15 amino acids. V shed 2 bases and J 4 bases; nucleotides not matched to a gene: 2. Germline CDR1 reads ENHRY; CDR2 reads SYGVKD. The CDR3 protein is CAISEPGQGAYGYTF. Written as DNA, the CDR3 is TGTGCCATCAGTGAGCCGGGACAGGGGGCCTATGGCTACACCTTC.

This clonotype appeared a few times. The V call is TRBV6-5, the J call TRBJ2-3; possibly TRBD1 or TRBD2 for D (6 bases each). From germline, CDR1 is MNHEY and CDR2 SVGAGI. Trimming shortened V by 4 bases and J by 0 bases, and 14 bases separated the two germline ends. This CDR3 spans 16 amino acids. CDR3 protein: CASSFGGKGSTDTQYF. As DNA, the CDR3 is TGTGCCAGCAGTTTCGGGGGCAAGGGTAGCACAGATACGCAGTATTTT.

The rearrangement joins TRBV7-6 to TRBJ2-2; no definite D call. Trimming took off 4 bases at V and 6 bases at J, with 6 bases between the two ends. The CDR3 extends over 12 amino acids. From germline, CDR1 is SGHVS and CDR2 FNYEAQ. For the CDR3, the DNA is TGTGCCAGCAGCTCACTGGCCGGGGAGCTGTTTTTT. This translates into CASSSLAGELFF.

This clonotype came up a few times. The chain recombines TRBV20-1 with TRBJ1-1; the D is unclear. This CDR3 has 11 residues. V lost 5 bases to trimming and J lost 5 bases, with 9 bases between them. CDR1 DFQATT and CDR2 SNEGSKA come from the germline V gene (reference sequence). CDR3 nucleotides: TGCAGTGCTTGGTGGGGTACTGAAGCTTTCTTT. Encoded protein: CSAWWGTEAFF.

The chain employs TRBV28 and TRBJ1-1; D is perhaps TRBD1 (5 bases). The CDR3 spans 13 residues. Germline V gives CDR1 MDHEN, CDR2 SYDVKM. V lost 5 bases, J lost 6 bases, and 13 bases lay in between. The CDR3 sequence is CASSKTAKPEAFF. Written as DNA, the CDR3 is TGTGCCAGCAGTAAGACAGCGAAACCTGAAGCTTTCTTT. The variable domain in full, completed from reference TRBV28 and TRBJ1-1, reads DVKVTQSSRYLVKRTGEKVFLECVQDMDHENMFWYRQDPGLGLRLIYFSYDVKMKEKGDIPEGYSVSREKKERFSLILESASTNQTSMYLCASSKTAKPEAFFGQGTRLTVV.

This clonotype was counted a few times. The V gene is TRBV12-3 or TRBV12-4, the J gene TRBJ2-5, with 7 bases lining up with TRBD1. J was trimmed by 2 bases and V by 5 bases; bases with no gene match: 2. The CDR3 sequence is 13 residues long. CDR3 sequence reads: CASSTGEQETQYF. DNA of the CDR3: TGTGCCAGCAGTACAGGGGAACAAGAGACCCAGTACTTC.

The rearrangement joins TRBV20-1 to TRBJ2-5; D is possibly TRBD2 (5 bases). V lost 5 bases and J 1 base, leaving 8 bases between the germline ends. CDR1 DFQATT and CDR2 SNEGSKA come from the germline V gene (reference sequence). The CDR3 has 12 residues. CDR3: CSADRGQETQYF. The CDR3 region has the DNA TGCAGTGCTGACCGGGGCCAAGAGACCCAGTACTTC.

This clonotype has just a few counts. The chain joins TRBV7-6 to TRBJ2-1; D remains unclear. V dropped 1 base and J dropped 2 bases, with 12 bases sitting between them. The CDR3 is made up of 16 amino acids. Germline V gene data show CDR1 as SGHVS and CDR2 as FNYEAQ. The CDR3, as DNA: TGTGCCAGCAGCTTAGTCCTCCCAACAACCTACAATGAGCAGTTCTTC. Amino acids: CASSLVLPTTYNEQFF.

There are a few counts of this clonotype. The chain is built from TRBV3-1 and TRBJ2-4; 10 bases align to TRBD2. There are 17 residues in the CDR3. V gave up 3 bases and J gave up 3 bases; unmatched junction bases: 8. Germline assignment: CDR1 LGHDT and CDR2 YNNKEL (reference sequence). CDR3 nucleotide sequence: TGTGCCAGCAGCCAGTCCGGACTAGCGGACAGCAAAAACATTCAGTACTTC. Translating gives CASSQSGLADSKNIQYF.